Listed below are T cell receptor beta chains from one sample, sequenced in a study of cytomegalovirus exposure and HLA in healthy donors. Here immunoSEQ multiplex PCR was the method, and the copy in TCRdb shows in-frame clones only, minus some. The profile shows roughly 80,000 clones, roughly 82% of them singletons. Source material: PBMCs. These receptors came from a male donor in good health and CMV-seropositive. Both conserved end residues are part of each CDR3. The order of the fields is CDR3 DNA, CDR3 protein, V gene, J gene, D gene, clone size. A D gene is named only where the DNA matches it firmly. Where a row states a size, it is once, few, many or the class of an expanded clone; other rows omit it.

CDR3nt: TGTGCCAGCAGTTACGGGCCCGATTCACCCCTCCACTTT
CDR3aa: CASSYGPDSPLHF
v_gene: TRBV6-5
j_gene: TRBJ1-6
d_gene: NA
abundance: NA

CDR3nt: TGTGCCAGCAGCGTAGCTACGGGCTACGAGCAGTACTTC
CDR3aa: CASSVATGYEQYF
v_gene: TRBV9
j_gene: TRBJ2-7
d_gene: NA
abundance: NA

CDR3nt: TGCGCCAGCAGCCAAGATCTTACGGGGTCCCACACCGGGGAGCTGTTTTTT
CDR3aa: CASSQDLTGSHTGELFF
v_gene: TRBV4-3
j_gene: TRBJ2-2
d_gene: NA
abundance: NA

CDR3nt: TGCGCCAGCAGCTTGGCCGCGGGAGAATACGAGCAGTACTTC
CDR3aa: CASSLAAGEYEQYF
v_gene: TRBV5-1
j_gene: TRBJ2-7
d_gene: TRBD2
abundance: NA

CDR3nt: TGTGCCAGCGGCGGGCCTCGTAGGAACGAGCAGTACTTC
CDR3aa: CASGGPRRNEQYF
v_gene: TRBV6-6
j_gene: TRBJ2-7
d_gene: NA
abundance: NA

CDR3nt: TGTGCCAGCAGCTTTAGACAGGGTATATTGCCCGGGGAGCTGTTTTTT
CDR3aa: CASSFRQGILPGELFF
v_gene: TRBV5-5
j_gene: TRBJ2-2
d_gene: TRBD1
abundance: NA

CDR3nt: TGTGCCAGCAGTTACCGTGGACAGCTCGGTAATTCACCCCTCCACTTT
CDR3aa: CASSYRGQLGNSPLHF
v_gene: TRBV6-6
j_gene: TRBJ1-6
d_gene: NA
abundance: NA

CDR3nt: TGTGCCAGCAGTTTACAGACAGGGCCCGGGGAGCTGTTTTTT
CDR3aa: CASSLQTGPGELFF
v_gene: TRBV27
j_gene: TRBJ2-2
d_gene: TRBD1
abundance: few

CDR3nt: TGTGCCATCCAAACTCCGACAGGGAACTATGGCTACACCTTC
CDR3aa: CAIQTPTGNYGYTF
v_gene: TRBV10-3
j_gene: TRBJ1-2
d_gene: TRBD1
abundance: few

CDR3nt: TGCAGCGCTTACGAAGGAGGAGGGGGCTACACCTTC
CDR3aa: CSAYEGGGGYTF
v_gene: TRBV29-1
j_gene: TRBJ1-2
d_gene: NA
abundance: once

CDR3nt: TGTGCCAGCAGTTACTCGGCAGGGCCCACTGAAGCTTTCTTT
CDR3aa: CASSYSAGPTEAFF
v_gene: TRBV6-5
j_gene: TRBJ1-1
d_gene: NA
abundance: NA

CDR3nt: TGTGCCAGCAGTTACCCCAGGGAGGGGACCCAGTACTTC
CDR3aa: CASSYPREGTQYF
v_gene: TRBV6-5
j_gene: TRBJ2-5
d_gene: TRBD2
abundance: few

CDR3nt: TGCGCCAGCAGATACAGGCAGTGGGATCTTGGCTCCTACGAGCAGTACTTC
CDR3aa: CASRYRQWDLGSYEQYF
v_gene: TRBV10-2
j_gene: TRBJ2-7
d_gene: NA
abundance: NA

CDR3nt: TGTGCCAGCAGTCCCCGACAGGGGGGAAACACCATATATTTT
CDR3aa: CASSPRQGGNTIYF
v_gene: TRBV27
j_gene: TRBJ1-3
d_gene: TRBD1
abundance: NA

CDR3nt: TGTGCCAGCAGCTTTGTGACTAGCGGGAGGGCCTATGAGCAGTTCTTC
CDR3aa: CASSFVTSGRAYEQFF
v_gene: TRBV7-9
j_gene: TRBJ2-1
d_gene: TRBD2
abundance: NA

CDR3nt: TGTGCCAGCTCAGGGACAGAAAGCATTCAGTACTTC
CDR3aa: CASSGTESIQYF
v_gene: TRBV18
j_gene: TRBJ2-4
d_gene: TRBD1
abundance: NA

CDR3nt: TGTGCCAGCAGCGTAGAAGAGGGCCTCCAAGAGACCCAGTACTTC
CDR3aa: CASSVEEGLQETQYF
v_gene: TRBV9
j_gene: TRBJ2-5
d_gene: NA
abundance: NA